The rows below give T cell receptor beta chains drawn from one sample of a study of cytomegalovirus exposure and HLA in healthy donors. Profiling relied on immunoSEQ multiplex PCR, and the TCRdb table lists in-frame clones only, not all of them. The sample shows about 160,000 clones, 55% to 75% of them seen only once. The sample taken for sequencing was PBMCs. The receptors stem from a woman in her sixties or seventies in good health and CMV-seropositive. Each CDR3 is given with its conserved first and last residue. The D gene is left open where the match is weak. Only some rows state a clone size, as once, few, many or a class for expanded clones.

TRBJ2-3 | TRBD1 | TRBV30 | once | CAWRAGGPTDTQYF | TGTGCCTGGAGGGCAGGGGGCCCCACAGATACGCAGTATTTT
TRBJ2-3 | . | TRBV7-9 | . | CASSPSILSTDTQYF | TGTGCCAGCAGCCCCTCTATTTTGAGCACAGATACGCAGTATTTT
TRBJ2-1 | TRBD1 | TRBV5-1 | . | CASSLVGQTYNEQFF | TGCGCCAGCAGCTTGGTGGGACAGACTTACAATGAGCAGTTCTTC
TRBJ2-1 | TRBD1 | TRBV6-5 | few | CASSYSGTGDRYEQFF | TGTGCCAGCAGTTATTCCGGGACAGGGGATCGATATGAGCAGTTCTTC
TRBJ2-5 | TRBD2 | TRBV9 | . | CASSVGGLAGVETQYF | TGTGCCAGCAGCGTAGGAGGACTAGCGGGAGTCGAGACCCAGTACTTC
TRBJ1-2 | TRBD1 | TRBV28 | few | CASTRDREGGYTF | TGTGCCAGCACTCGGGACAGGGAGGGTGGCTACACCTTC
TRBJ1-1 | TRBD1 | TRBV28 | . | CASSLGQAIAEDFF | TGTGCCAGCAGTTTAGGACAGGCCATAGCTGAAGATTTCTTT
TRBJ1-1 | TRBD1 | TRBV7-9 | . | CASRPQGVSEAFF | TGTGCCAGCAGACCACAGGGGGTTTCGGAAGCTTTCTTT
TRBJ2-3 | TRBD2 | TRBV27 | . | CASSLLAGAGGGATQYF | TGTGCCAGCAGTTTGCTAGCGGGGGCAGGGGGGGGAGCCACGCAGTATTTT
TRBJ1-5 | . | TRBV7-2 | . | CASSSEGRGNQPQHF | TGTGCCAGCAGCTCAGAGGGTAGGGGGAATCAGCCCCAGCATTTT
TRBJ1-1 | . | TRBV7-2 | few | CASSLAPGGTEAFF | TGTGCCAGCAGCTTAGCTCCGGGGGGCACTGAAGCTTTCTTT
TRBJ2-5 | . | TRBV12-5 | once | CASSTGSTETQYF | TGTGCTAGCTCAACAGGGTCAACGGAGACCCAGTACTTC
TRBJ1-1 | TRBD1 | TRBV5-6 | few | CASSLGTGMNTEAFF | TGTGCCAGCAGCTTGGGGACAGGGATGAACACTGAAGCTTTCTTT
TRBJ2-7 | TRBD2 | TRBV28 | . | CASSSPRTRSYEQYF | TGTGCCAGCAGTTCCCCCAGGACTAGATCCTACGAGCAGTACTTC
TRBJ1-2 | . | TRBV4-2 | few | CASSQAAGSDYGYTF | TGTGCCAGCAGCCAAGCGGCAGGTTCGGACTATGGCTACACCTTC
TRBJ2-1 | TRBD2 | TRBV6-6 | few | CASSYGGGWFF | TGTGCCAGCAGTTACGGGGGGGGATGGTTCTTC
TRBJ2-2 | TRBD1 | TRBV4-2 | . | CASSRGGQPNTGELFF | TGTGCCAGCAGCCGAGGGGGACAGCCGAACACCGGGGAGCTGTTTTTT
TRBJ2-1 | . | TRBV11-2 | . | CASSPSSRGNEQFF | TGTGCCAGCAGCCCCTCCAGCAGGGGAAATGAGCAGTTCTTC
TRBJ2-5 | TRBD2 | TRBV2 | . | CASSGLAGPSQETQYF | TGTGCCAGCAGTGGACTAGCGGGACCCTCACAAGAGACCCAGTACTTC
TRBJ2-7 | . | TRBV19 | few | CASSIGTASYEQYF | TGTGCCAGTAGTATTGGTACAGCCTCCTACGAGCAGTACTTC
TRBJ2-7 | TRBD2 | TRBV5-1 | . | CASSPLGLAGSVGPYEQYF | TGCGCCAGCAGCCCCTTGGGACTAGCGGGGAGTGTAGGACCCTACGAGCAGTACTTC
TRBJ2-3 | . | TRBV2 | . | CASSVKEATDTQYF | TGTGCCAGCAGTGTAAAGGAGGCCACAGATACGCAGTATTTT
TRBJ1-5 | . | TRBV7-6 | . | CASSLGGYQPQHF | TGTGCCAGCAGCCTTGGGGGGTATCAGCCCCAGCATTTT
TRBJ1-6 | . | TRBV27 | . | CASSLGPGTYNSPLHF | TGTGCCAGCAGTTTAGGTCCGGGGACATATAATTCACCCCTCCACTTT
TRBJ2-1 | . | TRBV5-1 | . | CASSRLSDNEQFF | TGCGCCAGCAGCCGTCTCAGCGACAATGAGCAGTTCTTC
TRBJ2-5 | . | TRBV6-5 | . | CASSYSQQETQYF | TGTGCCAGCAGTTACAGTCAGCAAGAGACCCAGTACTTC
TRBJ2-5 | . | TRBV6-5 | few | CASSYKRAQETQYF | TGTGCCAGCAGTTACAAGCGGGCTCAAGAGACCCAGTACTTC
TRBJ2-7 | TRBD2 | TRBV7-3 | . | CASSSGLEGPREQYF | TGTGCCAGCAGCTCGGGACTAGAGGGCCCTCGGGAGCAGTACTTC
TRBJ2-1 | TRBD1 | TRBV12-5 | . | CASGLPRTGDNEQFF | TGTGCTAGTGGTTTGCCCCGGACAGGGGACAATGAGCAGTTCTTC
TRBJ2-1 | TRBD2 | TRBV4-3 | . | CASSQALAGGLRNEQFF | TGCGCCAGCAGCCAAGCCCTAGCGGGAGGGTTGAGGAATGAGCAGTTCTTC
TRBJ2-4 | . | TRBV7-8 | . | CASSLAGTVAKNIQYF | TGTGCCAGCAGCTTAGCGGGCACCGTAGCCAAAAACATTCAGTACTTC
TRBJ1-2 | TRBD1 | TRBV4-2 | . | CASSRDRDYGYTF | TGTGCCAGCAGCCGAGACAGGGACTATGGCTACACCTTC
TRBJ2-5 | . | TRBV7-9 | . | CASSLRAETQYF | TGTGCCAGCAGCTTACGTGCGGAGACCCAGTACTTC
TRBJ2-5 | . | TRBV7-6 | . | CASSLSRVGGETQYF | TGTGCCAGCAGCTTGTCTCGCGTCGGAGGGGAGACCCAGTACTTC
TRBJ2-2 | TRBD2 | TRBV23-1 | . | CASSQSRLAGVSGELFF | TGCGCCAGCAGTCAATCCCGACTAGCGGGAGTCTCCGGGGAGCTGTTTTTT